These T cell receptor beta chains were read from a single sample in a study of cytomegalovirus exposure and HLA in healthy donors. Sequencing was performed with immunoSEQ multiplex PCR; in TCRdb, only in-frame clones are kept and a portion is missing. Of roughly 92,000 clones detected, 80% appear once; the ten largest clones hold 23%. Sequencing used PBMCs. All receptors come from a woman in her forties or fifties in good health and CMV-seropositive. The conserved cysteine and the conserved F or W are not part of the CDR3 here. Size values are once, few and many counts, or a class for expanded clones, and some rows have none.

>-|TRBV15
ATSPRQGISYEQY
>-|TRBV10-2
ASSGGTTDTQY
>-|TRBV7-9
ASSPRTQDSPLH
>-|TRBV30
AWSGQGDQPQH
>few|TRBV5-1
ASSLGLAGGTGELF
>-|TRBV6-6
ASSSRWADSNQPQH
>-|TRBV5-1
ASSSGGPNYGYT
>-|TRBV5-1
ASSGRDRGGEKLF
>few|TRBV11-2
ASSLRWTGNYEQY
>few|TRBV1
TSSQGGFEGDTEAF
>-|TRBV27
ASSLSGLGKGKAF
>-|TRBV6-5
ASSTGSGSGEQF
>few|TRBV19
ASSMGPGRANYGYT
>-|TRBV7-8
ASSLYGDYNYGYT
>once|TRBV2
ASTLRAGYNSPLH
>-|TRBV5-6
ASSSGQGTVGYT
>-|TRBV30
AWGGGGRGYT
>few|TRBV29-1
SGHRGKNTEAF